This section outlines one T cell receptor beta chain sequence together with its context. The antigen is not known. Sample time point: week 5, during vaccination. One vaccine dose held 300 ug of mutant IDH1 20-mer peptide and came with topical imiquimod. The entry originates in a study of a mutant IDH1 vaccine in newly diagnosed glioma. TCRdb keeps only in-frame clones here, not all; method: immunoSEQ multiplex PCR. The table has 30,000 to 40,000 clones, around 58% seen once. The CDR3 runs 14 residues. The ends were cut back, 0 bases at V and 2 bases at J, with 9 bases in the middle. Per germline, CDR1 SGHRS and CDR2 YFSETQ.

The clonotype was recovered from a woman aged 18-35 years with glioma. The rearrangement uses TRBV5-1 and TRBJ2-7, with D possibly being TRBD2 (5 bases). Sequences were derived from PBMCs, sampled from a glioma patient whose treatment included an IDH1 peptide vaccine. The CDR3 reads CASSLGGPAYEQYF. As DNA, the CDR3 is TGCGCCAGCAGCTTGGGCGGGCCCGCCTACGAGCAGTACTTC.